These 11 T cell receptor beta chains originate from one sample sequenced in a study of cytomegalovirus exposure and HLA in healthy donors. The PCR ran on 60 Vbeta and 13 Jbeta primers. The protocol was immunoSEQ multiplex PCR, while the TCRdb copy is restricted to in-frame clones and leaves out a portion. This table holds approximately 92,000 clones. Sequencing was performed on PBMCs. The receptor set was obtained from a woman in her 30s in good health and CMV-seronegative.

V and J are TRBV11-2 and TRBJ2-7; D uncertain. The CDR3 has 11 residues. Germline CDR1 reads SGHAT; CDR2 reads FQNNGV. V was shortened by 1 base and J by 5 bases, with 3 bases between the two germline ends. This CDR3 is CASSLVDEQYF. CDR3 coding DNA: TGTGCCAGCAGCTTAGTCGACGAGCAGTACTTC.

V gene TRBV5-5 combines with J gene TRBJ1-5; weak D call: TRBD1 (5 bases). CDR3 length: 15 amino acids. CDR1 SGHKS and CDR2 YYEKEE come from the germline V gene (reference sequence). The V end lost 1 base, the J end lost 6 bases, and 14 bases lay between the germline ends. The CDR3 spells CASSLLDERGQPQHF. Here the CDR3 DNA reads TGTGCCAGCAGCTTGCTTGATGAAAGGGGTCAGCCCCAGCATTTT.

This chain joins TRBV19 and TRBJ2-2; D unresolved. V was pared by 3 bases and J by 4 bases, with 6 bases between. The germline V gene has CDR1 LNHDA and CDR2 SQIVND (reference sequence). The CDR3 is 13 amino acids. The CDR3 region has the DNA TGTGCCAGTAGTATTCTGAGCACCGGGGAGCTGTTTTTT. Protein: CASSILSTGELFF.

The chain recombines TRBV10-2 with TRBJ2-7, with 8 bases matching TRBD1. Germline CDR1 is WSHSY and CDR2 is SAAADI. This CDR3 has 14 residues. The V gene end was trimmed by 5 bases and the J gene end by 4 bases; junction bases not matched to a gene: 7. The CDR3 is CASSSTGGTYEQYF. CDR3 in DNA: TGCGCCAGCAGTTCCACAGGGGGAACTTACGAGCAGTACTTC.

The gene calls are TRBV10-3 and TRBJ2-7, with 8 nucleotides matching TRBD1. The germline V gene encodes CDR1 ENHRY and CDR2 SYGVKD. The CDR3 length is 16 residues. The junction had 14 bases not matched to a gene; V was cut back by 6 bases and J by 4 bases. The CDR3 sequence: CAISDQPGTGLYEQYF. CDR3 coding DNA: TGTGCCATCAGCGATCAGCCCGGGACAGGCCTTTACGAGCAGTACTTC.

The V call is TRBV5-1, the J call TRBJ2-1, with D tentatively TRBD2 (6 bases). Trimming took off 0 bases at V and 3 bases at J, with 13 bases between the two ends. The CDR3 contains 16 residues. Germline V gives CDR1 SGHRS, CDR2 YFSETQ. The CDR3 DNA sequence: TGCGCCAGCAGCTTGGTCCCTTTGGAGGGCTACAATGAGCAGTTCTTC. Protein sequence: CASSLVPLEGYNEQFF.

The chain links TRBV10-3 to TRBJ1-1; the D gene is possibly TRBD1 (6 bases). The CDR3 has 16 amino acids. Germline lookup yields CDR1 ENHRY and CDR2 SYGVKD. Between the trimmed V and J ends, which lost 6 bases and 3 bases, there was a span of 20 bases. Here the CDR3 reads CAISESGQYGDTEAFF. The CDR3 bases are TGTGCCATCAGCGAATCAGGACAGTATGGAGACACTGAAGCTTTCTTT.

As regards this clone: This CDR3 is also generated by other DNA sequences in the sample. The chain combines TRBV7-9 with TRBJ1-4; D call uncertain. The CDR3 spans 12 residues. Germline CDR1 and CDR2: SEHNR and FQNEAQ (reference sequence). V dropped 5 bases and J dropped 3 bases, with 4 bases sitting between them. The CDR3 spells CASSPANEKLFF. The CDR3 coding sequence is TGTGCCAGCAGCCCAGCTAATGAAAAACTGTTTTTT.

V and J are TRBV28 and TRBJ1-4; 7 bases map to TRBD1. The V gene end was trimmed by 5 bases and the J gene end by 6 bases; junction bases not matched to a gene: 9. The germline V gene has CDR1 MDHEN and CDR2 SYDVKM. The CDR3 totals 15 residues. The CDR3 coding sequence is TGTGCCAGCAGTCCCCCGGGACAGATACATGAAAAACTGTTTTTT. Translated, it gives CASSPPGQIHEKLFF. The full variable domain, in which reference TRBV28 and TRBJ1-4 provide the parts outside the CDR3, is DVKVTQSSRYLVKRTGEKVFLECVQDMDHENMFWYRQDPGLGLRLIYFSYDVKMKEKGDIPEGYSVSREKKERFSLILESASTNQTSMYLCASSPPGQIHEKLFFGSGTQLSVL.

The chain couples TRBV6-1 to TRBJ1-2; D unresolved. CDR1 and CDR2 from the germline V gene are MNHNS and SASEGT. V was shortened by 1 base and J by 1 base, with 7 bases between the two germline ends. The CDR3 length is 14 residues. The DNA for the CDR3 is TGTGCCAGCAGTGAAGAACACCTTAACTATGGCTACACCTTC. Its translation is CASSEEHLNYGYTF.

This sequence joins TRBV18 and TRBJ1-4, with 7 bases matching TRBD1. The CDR3 runs 16 residues. V shed 1 base and J 0 bases; nucleotides not matched to a gene: 2. The V gene's germline CDR1 is KGHSH and CDR2 LQKENI. CDR3 loop: CASSPRQGATNEKLFF. The CDR3 DNA is TGTGCCAGCTCACCACGACAGGGAGCAACTAATGAAAAACTGTTTTTT. The whole variable domain, filled in from reference TRBV18 and TRBJ1-4, reads NAGVMQNPRHLVRRRGQEARLRCSPMKGHSHVYWYRQLPEEGLKFMVYLQKENIIDESGMPKERFSAEFPKEGPSILRIQQVVRGDSAAYFCASSPRQGATNEKLFFGSGTQLSVL.